This T cell receptor beta chain was sequenced in a study of T cell responses to AZD1222 COVID-19 vaccine. General study points: There were vaccine-associated CD4 TCRs across spike, dominant at 160-218 and 743-854. Among the donors, most were white British and more were female, and clonal diversity was possibly underestimated.

Measured with immunoSEQ multiplex PCR; TCRdb has only the in-frame clones, and not every one. The profile shows 100,000 to 150,000 clones, more than 80% of them singletons. Of note for this clone: Its antigen is still unknown.

The clonotype was recovered from an adult in good health. This specimen was peripheral blood, taken on day 0 of AZD1222 vaccination.

CDR3 protein: CASRKFITGNTEAFF. The CDR3 region has the DNA TGTGCCAGTAGGAAATTTATTACAGGGAACACTGAAGCTTTCTTT. The chain couples TRBV19 to TRBJ1-1; D perhaps matches TRBD1 (5 bases). The V gene's germline CDR1 is LNHDA and CDR2 SQIVND (reference sequence). With 6 bases removed from V and 1 base from J, the gap between germline ends came to 15 bases. The CDR3 is 15 amino acids.